The 17 T cell receptor beta chains reported below all come from one sample, sequenced in a study of T cells in Graves' hyperthyroidism and ophthalmopathy. Using RNA transcripts as the source, TCR beta CDR3 regions were amplified. First-round RT-PCR targeting the TCR CDR3 was performed with the HTBI primer set. One entry per CDR3 protein, called by TCRdb with MiXCR from the multiplex PCR reads. This sample has over 250,000 distinct CDR3 sequences, with roughly 13% found just once. Sequencing input: blood. Receptors were obtained from a woman aged 40 to 55 with Graves' ophthalmopathy.

The chain is built from TRBV3-1 and TRBJ2-5, with TRBD1 matching 8 bases. CDR3 length: 14 residues. The junction had 6 bases not matched to a gene; V was cut back by 6 bases and J by 3 bases. Germline assignment: CDR1 LGHDT and CDR2 YNNKEL (reference sequence). CDR3 in DNA: TGTGCCAGCAGAAGGACAGGGACCGAAGAGACCCAGTACTTC. It translates to CASRRTGTEETQYF.

This clonotype was seen many times. The rearrangement joins TRBV20-1 to TRBJ1-2; 8 bases are shared with TRBD1. There are 12 residues in the CDR3. Trimming took 3 bases from V and 7 from J; bases not matched to a gene: 4. The germline V gene encodes CDR1 DFQATT and CDR2 SNEGSKA (reference sequence). CDR3 in DNA: TGCAGTGCTAGGGACAGGGAGGTTGGCTACACCTTC. Translating gives CSARDREVGYTF.

This clonotype was recorded at least ten times. The V gene is TRBV18, the J gene TRBJ1-2; D uncertain. This CDR3 comprises 11 residues. Per the germline V gene, CDR1 is KGHSH and CDR2 is LQKENI. V gave up 3 bases and J gave up 6 bases, with 5 bases separating them. The CDR3 protein is CASSPMDGYTF. The CDR3 nucleotides read TGTGCCAGCTCACCCATGGATGGCTACACCTTC.

This clonotype was seen more than once but under ten times. The rearrangement joins TRBV24-1 to TRBJ1-5, with a tentative D call TRBD1 (5 bases). Germline CDR1 reads KGHDR; CDR2 reads SFDVKD. V was shortened by 2 bases and J by 5 bases, with 12 bases between the two germline ends. This CDR3 is built from 15 residues. CDR3 nucleotide sequence: TGTGCCACCAGTGATTCCCGGGACGTTTATCAGCCCCAGCATTTT. Translated, it gives CATSDSRDVYQPQHF.

At least ten counts were recorded for this clonotype. V is TRBV12-3 or TRBV12-4 and J is TRBJ2-5; 8 bases align to TRBD2. V was clipped by 6 bases and J by 7 bases; unmatched bases: 7. The CDR3 is made up of 13 amino acids. The CDR3 reads CASRAGELVTQYF. CDR3 sequence (DNA): TGTGCCAGCAGAGCGGGAGAGCTAGTGACCCAGTACTTC.

In this sample, this clonotype turned up many times. The rearrangement uses TRBV5-6 and TRBJ1-1, with 11 bases fitting TRBD1. V shed 5 bases and J 3 bases; nucleotides not matched to a gene: 9. The CDR3 is 16 residues long. CDR1 is SGHDT, CDR2 YYEEEE, per germline. In DNA form, the CDR3 reads TGTGCCAGCAGTTCTCTAGGACAGGGGGCATACACTGAAGCTTTCTTT. Translating it yields CASSSLGQGAYTEAFF.

Ten or more counts support this clonotype. V usage is TRBV12-3 or TRBV12-4 and J usage is TRBJ1-2; no clear D. The CDR3 consists of 12 residues. Deletions cut 5 bases from V and 4 bases from J, with 8 bases between. The CDR3 DNA is TGTGCCAGCAGTGAGCGGATCTATGGCTACACCTTC. Translation: CASSERIYGYTF.

This clonotype was recorded many times. The genes are TRBV3-1 and TRBJ2-5; D unclear. CDR1 LGHDT and CDR2 YNNKEL come from the germline V gene (reference sequence). The CDR3 totals 12 residues. Trimming removed 3 bases at V and 4 bases at J, with 6 bases between. CDR3 in amino acids: CASSQGVETQYF. In DNA, the CDR3 is TGTGCCAGCAGCCAGGGCGTAGAGACCCAGTACTTC.

The chain recombines TRBV20-1 with TRBJ2-7; D uncertain. Germline CDR1 is DFQATT and CDR2 is SNEGSKA (reference sequence). The CDR3 loop spans 16 amino acids. V shed 0 bases and J shed 5 bases, with 20 bases lying between them. CDR3 nucleotides: TGCAGTGCTAGAGATTTTGCACAGTCAAAGGGCAACGAGCAGTACTTC. This encodes CSARDFAQSKGNEQYF.

This clonotype was picked up a small number of times. V and J are TRBV27 and TRBJ2-1; the D gene is possibly TRBD2 (8 bases). Germline CDR1 reads MNHEY; CDR2 reads SMNVEV (reference sequence). V lost 6 bases and J lost 8, with 23 bases in between. This CDR3 contains 16 residues. DNA of the CDR3: TGTGCCAGCAGCCTATCAGGGGGACTAGTAGTCGATGAGCAGTTCTTC. Its protein product is CASSLSGGLVVDEQFF.

This clonotype was detected a few times. V gene TRBV5-8 combines with J gene TRBJ2-7, with TRBD1 as a possible D gene (5 bases). The CDR3 runs 14 residues. Trimming cost V 4 bases and J 2 bases, with 13 bases left between them. Germline V gene lookup returns CDR1 SGHTS and CDR2 YDEGEE. The CDR3 coding sequence is TGTGCCAGCAGCGCAGGGATCCCCCCCTACGAGCAGTACTTC. It codes for CASSAGIPPYEQYF.

The sample holds many counts of this clonotype. At one end the junction does not follow the germline gene, possibly because of a read error. The chain combines TRBV5-1 with TRBJ2-1, with 8 bases fitting TRBD2. Germline assignment: CDR1 SGHRS and CDR2 YFSETQ. The CDR3 runs to 15 residues. Here the CDR3 DNA reads TGTGCCAGCAGCCTCCTAGCGGGTACATACAATGAGCAGTTCTTC. Encoded protein: CASSLLAGTYNEQFF.

This chain joins TRBV20-1 and TRBJ2-2, with TRBD2 matching over 10 bases. This CDR3 is built from 15 residues. V gave up 1 base and J gave up 6 bases; unmatched junction bases: 5. Germline loops: CDR1 DFQATT, CDR2 SNEGSKA (reference sequence). The CDR3 coding sequence is TGCAGTGCTAGAGGCCTAGCGGGAGAATCCGGGGAGCTGTTTTTT. This sequence encodes CSARGLAGESGELFF.

This clonotype was counted at least ten times. The chain employs TRBV7-2 and TRBJ1-1; D is uncertain. Trimming took 1 base from V and 2 from J, leaving 8 bases between them. Germline V CDR1 and CDR2: SGHTA, FQGNSA. This CDR3 comprises 14 residues. The chain's CDR3 is CASSLVGPNTEAFF. DNA of the CDR3: TGTGCCAGCAGCTTAGTTGGTCCCAACACTGAAGCTTTCTTT.

This clonotype was picked up a small number of times. The J gene is TRBJ2-7, the V gene TRBV7-9, with D possibly being TRBD2 (6 bases). Germline V gene sequence: CDR1 SEHNR, CDR2 FQNEAQ (reference sequence). The CDR3 is 17 amino acids. The V end was cut by 3 bases, the J end by 6 bases, with 24 bases between. The CDR3 protein is CASSFIRGPEGPGEQYF. The CDR3 nucleotides are TGTGCCAGCAGCTTTATTCGGGGTCCGGAGGGCCCAGGCGAGCAGTACTTC.

In regard to this clonotype: This may be a read error: a much more frequent sequence differs by one nucleotide. This chain links TRBV10-1 with TRBJ1-3; 7 positions agree with TRBD1. This CDR3 spans 16 amino acids. Germline lookup yields CDR1 WNHNN and CDR2 SYGVQD (reference sequence). CDR3 DNA sequence: TGCGCCAGCAGCTCTCGAAAGACAGGGCCTGGAAACACCGTATATTTT. Amino acid sequence: CASSSRKTGPGNTVYF.

The gene calls are TRBV4-1 and TRBJ2-7; the match to TRBD1 covers 7 bases. Germline CDR1 and CDR2: MGHRA and YSYEKL. Trimming at V came to 0 bases and at J to 5 bases, leaving 4 bases not matched to a gene. This CDR3 is 14 amino acids long. The CDR3 protein is CASSQETGSHEQYF. In DNA, the CDR3 is TGCGCCAGCAGCCAAGAGACAGGGTCCCACGAGCAGTACTTC.